This TCR beta chain was identified during a study of T-cell memory formation after mild COVID-19. Overall study findings and caveats: The appearance of some responding clones in pre-infection memory suggested that cross-reactive memory joined.

TCRdb re-analysed the 5' RACE reads in MiXCR, keeping a single row per CDR3 protein. The profile shows under 600,000 distinct CDR3 sequences, less than 25% of them singletons. Germline V gene data show CDR1 as MDHEN and CDR2 as SYDVKM. Trimming removed 5 bases at V and 3 bases at J, with 11 bases between. The CDR3 is 14 residues long. This clonotype was seen more than once but under ten times. As yet, its antigen is unknown. The rearrangement uses TRBV28 and TRBJ2-1; D possibly matches TRBD1 or TRBD2 (5 bases each). This TCR was sampled from an adult woman who had mild COVID-19 (a few samples of this study predate the infection). Cell type and time point are not known. Sequencing was done on a sample of PBMCs or a T cell subset sorted from them (not recorded which). In nucleotides, the CDR3 is TGTGCCAGCAGTGCACGGGACGGCTACAATGAGCAGTTCTTC. It is translated as CASSARDGYNEQFF.